This section outlines one T cell receptor beta chain sequence together with its context. Its antigen is still unknown. Per-base qualities were not stored, and no clone one base away is much larger. The data originate from a study of lymphopenia after photon versus proton radiotherapy (dated by TCRdb to the late 2010s). Concerning the study at large: In patients with gastrointestinal tumors who developed high-grade lymphopenia, the study compared the immunological effects of photon radiation therapy with those of proton radiation therapy. A cohort of 20 patients with gastrointestinal tumors who received either photon or proton therapy and subsequently developed lymphopenia was included. The study was designed to characterize how the impact on the immune system differs between the two radiation modalities.

Here is what the overall study found, with its caveats: Once the lymphocyte count had reached its nadir, the repertoires of photon-treated patients showed oligoclonal expansion, particularly of CD8+ Temra cells, and this expansion drove the decline in diversity. Proton-treated patients stayed relatively stable during treatment, while photon-treated patients lost naive T cells and TCR diversity and gained effector/memory populations. Across the cohort, among patients who died, a greater drop in TCR diversity after the nadir was inversely correlated with overall survival time. The survival association was assessed only in patients who died, and better survival with proton therapy was presented by the authors as a possibility rather than a demonstrated result.

The method behind the library was the immunoSEQ multiplex PCR assay. Alongside multiparametric flow cytometry, deep sequencing of rearranged TCR beta loci was used to profile the T cell repertoires. The source is immuneACCESS, and TCRdb retained only in-frame sequences with V and J called. Part of the clones is not carried over; for the studies checked, unresolved V genes explain less than half of this, and the remainder is unexplained. The sample includes around 62,000 clones, with 84% observed a single time. The ten biggest clones cover around 2.2% of the sample. The CDR3 measures 14 amino acids from cysteine to phenylalanine. CDR3 DNA is the only sequence kept; it has 42 bases, read in frame from the first base. The germline V gene encodes CDR1 SGHAT and CDR2 FQNNGV. Relative to germline, V is missing 3 bases and J is missing 1 base, with 1 base of the junction outside any gene match.

The V and J segments used are TRBV11-2 and TRBJ2-7; TRBD2 aligns with 9 central bases. The receptor was isolated from a man aged 55 to 70 with pancreatic cancer. This specimen was peripheral blood, taken from a patient treated with proton-based radiotherapy. The nucleotides are TGTGCCAGCAGCTTGGCGGGAGGGTCCTACGAGCAGTACTTC. This encodes CASSLAGGSYEQYF.